The sequence of this TCR beta chain was determined in a study of T cell clones after liver transplantation. Overall study context: Three of eight recipients were HCV-positive; others had non-autoimmune, non-viral indications. Subjects received no induction therapy and standard immunosuppression until randomization at 12-24 months post-transplant.

The CDR3 extends over 16 amino acids. Germline lookup yields CDR1 SGHDT and CDR2 YYEEEE. V shed 4 bases and J 5 bases; nucleotides not matched to a gene: 8. TCRdb's table, derived via immunoSEQ multiplex PCR, lists solely in-frame clones and lacks some. This sample has tens of thousands of clones, with about 82% found just once. This chain links TRBV5-6 with TRBJ2-3; 12 bases agree with TRBD2. The origin of this receptor is a human patient who received a liver transplant. The graft donor may have given rise to some T cells. The sequenced sample was CD4+ T cells from blood, obtained around 42 months after liver transplant. The chain's CDR3 is CASSIPSGRAGDTQYF. CDR3 coding DNA: TGTGCCAGCAGCATACCTAGCGGGAGGGCCGGAGATACGCAGTATTTT.